This passage covers 18 T cell receptor beta chains from one sample sequenced in a study of PD-1 and CTLA-4 blockade in melanoma. The repertoire was sequenced with immunoSEQ multiplex PCR; TCRdb's copy has only in-frame clones and lacks some. The data hold 15,000 to 20,000 clones, with more than 65% observed a single time. The source was CD8+ T cells from peripheral blood, collected before anti-PD-1 treatment. The origin of the receptors is a human donor with melanoma.

V gene TRBV2 combines with J gene TRBJ1-3; maybe TRBD1 (5 bases). The CDR3 contains 15 residues. Germline CDR1 SNHLY, CDR2 FYNNEI. Trimming cost V 7 bases and J 4 bases, with 17 bases left between them. DNA of the CDR3: TGTGCCAGCATCGGTAAAGGGGTGAACGGAAACACCATATATTTT. The encoded protein is CASIGKGVNGNTIYF.

V gene TRBV11-3 combines with J gene TRBJ2-3; the D call may be TRBD1 or TRBD2 (5 bases each). V was clipped by 5 bases and J by 2 bases, with 8 bases between them. The CDR3 is made up of 13 amino acids. Germline-derived CDR1 and CDR2 are SGHNT and YENEEA. This CDR3 is CASSHGTTDTQYF. CDR3 in DNA: TGTGCCAGCAGCCATGGGACCACAGATACGCAGTATTTT. The full variable domain, its missing parts supplied by reference TRBV11-3 and TRBJ2-3, is EAGVVQSPRYKIIEKKQPVAFWCNPISGHNTLYWYLQNLGQGPELLIRYENEEAVDDSQLPKDRFSAERLKGVDSTLKIQPAELGDSAVYLCASSHGTTDTQYFGPGTRLTVL.

The chain recombines TRBV15 with TRBJ1-4; TRBD1 is a possible D gene (5 bases). Trimming left V 1 base short and J 3 bases short, with 9 bases between. The germline V gene encodes CDR1 LNHNV and CDR2 YYDKDF (reference sequence). This CDR3 contains 15 residues. The CDR3 region is CATSRARVANEKLFF. The CDR3 DNA reads as TGTGCCACCAGCAGAGCCAGGGTTGCTAATGAAAAACTGTTTTTT.

J is TRBJ2-7 and V is TRBV30; D remains unclear. Germline V lookup: CDR1 GTSNPN, CDR2 SVGIG (reference sequence). The CDR3 covers 14 residues. Trimming pared 2 bases from V and 2 bases from J, leaving 13 bases between. Written as DNA, the CDR3 is TGTGCCTGGAGTTCCCCGGCCGCCACCTACGAGCAGTACTTC. The encoded protein is CAWSSPAATYEQYF.

In its sample, this clone is medium-sized (0.01 to 0.1%). The chain carries TRBV5-6 and TRBJ1-2, with D maybe TRBD1 (6 bases). The CDR3 runs 15 residues. Germline-derived CDR1 and CDR2 are SGHDT and YYEEEE. V was pared by 2 bases and J by 8 bases, with 19 bases between. The CDR3 protein is CASSLAGTPKRGYTF. The CDR3 coding sequence is TGTGCCAGCAGCTTAGCCGGGACACCTAAACGGGGCTACACCTTC.

The chain is built from TRBV6-2 or TRBV6-3 and TRBJ1-2, with 9 bases matching TRBD1. The germline V gene has CDR1 MNHEY and CDR2 SVGEGT. V gave up 0 bases and J gave up 11 bases; unmatched junction bases: 10. This CDR3 has 15 amino acids. Here the CDR3 DNA reads TGTGCCAGCAGTTACTCTGGACAGGGGTTGGAAGTATACACCTTC. It specifies CASSYSGQGLEVYTF.

This sequence joins TRBV7-8 and TRBJ2-4; TRBD1 aligns across 9 bases. The V gene end was trimmed by 0 bases and the J gene end by 5 bases; junction bases not matched to a gene: 5. The CDR3 consists of 16 residues. Looked up from germline, CDR1 is SGHVS and CDR2 is FQNEAQ. As DNA, the CDR3 is TGTGCCAGCAGCTTAGCATGGGACAGGGTCCAAAACATTCAGTACTTC. Translated, it gives CASSLAWDRVQNIQYF.

The J gene is TRBJ2-1, the V gene TRBV13; possible D gene TRBD2, 6 bases. CDR1 PRHDT and CDR2 FYEKMQ come from the germline V gene (reference sequence). The CDR3 runs to 14 residues. Between the trimmed V and J ends, which lost 5 bases and 12 bases, there was a span of 20 bases. In DNA, the CDR3 is TGTGCCAGCAGCCGCCGCTCATCTAGCGACCGGCAGTTCTTC. It encodes CASSRRSSSDRQFF.

The genes are TRBV6-5 and TRBJ2-7; TRBD1 matches 8 bases. The junction had 4 bases not matched to a gene; V was cut back by 5 bases and J by 4 bases. This CDR3 spans 13 amino acids. The germline CDR1 and CDR2 sequences are MNHEY and SVGAGI. CDR3 coding DNA: TGTGCCAGCAGTCCGACAGGGGTATACGAGCAGTACTTC. Protein product: CASSPTGVYEQYF.

The genes are TRBV2 and TRBJ2-7, with unresolved D. Germline V gene data show CDR1 as SNHLY and CDR2 as FYNNEI. Trimming took 6 bases from V and 6 from J, leaving 9 bases between them. CDR3 size: 11 residues. As DNA, the CDR3 is TGTGCCAGCAGGGTCTTCCTCGAGCAGTACTTC. Its protein product is CASRVFLEQYF. The variable domain in full, completed from reference TRBV2 and TRBJ2-7, reads EPEVTQTPSHQVTQMGQEVILRCVPISNHLYFYWYRQILGQKVEFLVSFYNNEISEKSEIFDDQFSVERPDGSNFTLKIRSTKLEDSAMYFCASRVFLEQYFGPGTRLTVT.

This clone was counted between two and nine times. V usage is TRBV5-6 and J usage is TRBJ2-1; TRBD1 agrees at 9 bases. The V gene end was trimmed by 0 bases and the J gene end by 4 bases; junction bases not matched to a gene: 2. The CDR3 runs 15 residues. The germline V gene encodes CDR1 SGHDT and CDR2 YYEEEE. CDR3 DNA sequence: TGTGCCAGCAGCTTGGGGGACAGGGCGTACAATGAGCAGTTCTTC. Protein product: CASSLGDRAYNEQFF.

The chain has TRBV5-1 and TRBJ1-2; D is uncertain. Trimming shortened V by 3 bases and J by 0 bases, and 12 bases separated the two germline ends. Germline V gives CDR1 SGHRS, CDR2 YFSETQ. The CDR3 consists of 15 residues. The CDR3 protein is CASSSPDGTNYGYTF. The CDR3 DNA reads as TGCGCCAGCAGCTCACCGGACGGGACTAACTATGGCTACACCTTC.

This clone was picked up one time. The rearrangement joins TRBV4-1 to TRBJ2-7; D call uncertain. CDR1 and CDR2 (germline): MGHRA, YSYEKL. Trimming cost V 2 bases and J 1 base, with 9 bases left between them. This CDR3 comprises 14 residues. The CDR3 DNA reads TGCGCCAGCAGCCAATGGTCTGGGTCCTACGAGCAGTACTTC. Translated: CASSQWSGSYEQYF.

J is TRBJ1-2 and V is TRBV2; 7 nucleotides agree with TRBD1. Per germline, CDR1 SNHLY and CDR2 FYNNEI. This CDR3 comprises 17 residues. J gave up 4 bases and V 2 bases, and 13 bases lay outside the gene matches. The CDR3 DNA follows: TGTGCCAGCAGTGAAACAGGGGCCCGACCCCCGCCCTATGGCTACACCTTC. Translation gives CASSETGARPPPYGYTF.

The chain is built from TRBV7-7 and TRBJ1-3; the D gene is possibly TRBD1 (5 bases). The V end was cut by 5 bases, the J end by 0 bases, with 11 bases between. CDR1 and CDR2 from the germline V gene are SSHAT and FNYEAQ (reference sequence). This CDR3 contains 15 residues. The CDR3 spells CASSIDSHSGNTIYF. Here the CDR3 DNA reads TGTGCCAGCAGCATTGACAGCCACTCTGGAAACACCATATATTTT.

By proportion, this clone is medium-sized. The chain carries TRBV15 and TRBJ2-2, with D uncertain. The germline CDR1 and CDR2 sequences are LNHNV and YYDKDF (reference sequence). This CDR3 is built from 13 residues. V was cut by 0 bases and J by 7 bases, with 6 bases left in between. CDR3 loop: CATSREVGGELFF. The CDR3 DNA reads TGTGCCACCAGCAGAGAAGTTGGCGGGGAGCTGTTTTTT.

The chain employs TRBV13 and TRBJ2-2; no clear D gene. Trimming cost V 1 base and J 0 bases, with 9 bases left between them. The CDR3 has 16 residues. The germline CDR1 and CDR2 sequences are PRHDT and FYEKMQ (reference sequence). CDR3 sequence (DNA): TGTGCCAGCAGCTTAGTTGGCATTCCGAACACCGGGGAGCTGTTTTTT. Amino acids: CASSLVGIPNTGELFF.

V usage is TRBV21-1 and J usage is TRBJ1-6. TRBV21-1 corresponds to a pseudogene. The CDR3 runs 15 residues. The CDR3 spells CALSTQSSYNSPLHF. In DNA, the CDR3 is TGTGCCCTCAGCACCCAGAGCTCCTATAATTCACCCCTCCACTTT.